What follows describes a single T cell receptor (beta chain). Assay used: immunoSEQ multiplex PCR; TCRdb lists only in-frame clones, some missing. This sample has 490,000 or so clones, with less than 80% found just once. This entry belongs to a study of shared clonotypes between healthy human individuals. V was cut by 2 bases and J by 6 bases, with 14 bases left in between. This CDR3 contains 14 residues. CDR1 and CDR2 from the germline V gene are MNHEY and SVGAGI. The receptor was derived from a woman aged 40 to 49 in good health. Some clones in this sample may be carry-over from other donors' samples. The chain is built from TRBV6-5 and TRBJ2-7, with a tentative D call TRBD1 (5 bases). Sequenced sample: PBMCs. The CDR3 DNA reads TGTGCCAGCAGTTACGCGCAGGGCGGATCCGAGCAGTACTTC. Translation: CASSYAQGGSEQYF.